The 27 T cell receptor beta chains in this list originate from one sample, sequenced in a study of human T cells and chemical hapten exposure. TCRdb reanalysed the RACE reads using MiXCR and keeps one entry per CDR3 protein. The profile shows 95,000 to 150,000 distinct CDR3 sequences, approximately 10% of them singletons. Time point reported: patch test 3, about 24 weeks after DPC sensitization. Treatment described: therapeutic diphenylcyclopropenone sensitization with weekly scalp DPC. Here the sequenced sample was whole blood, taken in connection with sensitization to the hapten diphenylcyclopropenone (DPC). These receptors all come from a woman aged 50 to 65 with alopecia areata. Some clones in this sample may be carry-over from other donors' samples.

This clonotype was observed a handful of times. This chain's CDR3 is CASSFGGENEKLFF. For the CDR3, the DNA is TGTGCCAGCAGTTTCGGAGGCGAGAATGAAAAACTGTTTTTT. This chain uses TRBV28 with TRBJ1-4; D is ambiguous. Germline CDR1 MDHEN, CDR2 SYDVKM. The V end lost 3 bases, the J end lost 5 bases, and 10 bases lay between the germline ends. There are 14 residues in the CDR3.

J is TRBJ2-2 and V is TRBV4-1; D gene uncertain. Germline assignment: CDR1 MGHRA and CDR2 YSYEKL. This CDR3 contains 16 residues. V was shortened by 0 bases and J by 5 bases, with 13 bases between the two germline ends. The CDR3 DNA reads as TGCGCCAGCAGCCAAGATTTACGGAGCTCGACCGGGGAGCTGTTTTTT. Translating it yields CASSQDLRSSTGELFF.

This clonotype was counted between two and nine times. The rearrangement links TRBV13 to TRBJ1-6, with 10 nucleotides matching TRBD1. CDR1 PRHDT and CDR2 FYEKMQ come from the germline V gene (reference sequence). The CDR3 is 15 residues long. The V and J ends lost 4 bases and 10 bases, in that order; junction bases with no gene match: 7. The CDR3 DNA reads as TGTGCCAGCAGCTCGGGACAGGGGAACAGGTCACCCCTCCACTTT. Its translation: CASSSGQGNRSPLHF.

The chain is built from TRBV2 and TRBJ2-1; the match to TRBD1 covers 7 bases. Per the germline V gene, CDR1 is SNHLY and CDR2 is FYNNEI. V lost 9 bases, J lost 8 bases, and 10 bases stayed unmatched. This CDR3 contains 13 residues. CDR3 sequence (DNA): TGTGCCAGTAACAGGGGTAGGGGGCATGAGCAGTTCTTC. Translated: CASNRGRGHEQFF.

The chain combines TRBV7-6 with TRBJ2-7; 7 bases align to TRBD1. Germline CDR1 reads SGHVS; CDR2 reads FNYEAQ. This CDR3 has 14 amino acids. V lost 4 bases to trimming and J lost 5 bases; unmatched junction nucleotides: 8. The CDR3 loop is CASSSTQGTHEQYF. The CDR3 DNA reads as TGTGCCAGCAGCTCCACACAGGGGACCCACGAGCAGTACTTC.

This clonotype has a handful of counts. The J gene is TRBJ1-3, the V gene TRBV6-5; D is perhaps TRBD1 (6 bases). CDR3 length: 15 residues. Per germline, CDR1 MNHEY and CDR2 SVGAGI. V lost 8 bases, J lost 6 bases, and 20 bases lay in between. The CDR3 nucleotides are TGTGCCAGCTCCTACGGGGACATCACGAAAAACACCATATATTTT. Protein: CASSYGDITKNTIYF.

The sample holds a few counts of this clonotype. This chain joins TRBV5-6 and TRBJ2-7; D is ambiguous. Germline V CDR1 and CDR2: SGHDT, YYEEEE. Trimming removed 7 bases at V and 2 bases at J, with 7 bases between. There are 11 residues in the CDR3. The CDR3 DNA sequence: TGTGCCAGCGGTACAGCCTACGAGCAGTACTTC. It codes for CASGTAYEQYF.

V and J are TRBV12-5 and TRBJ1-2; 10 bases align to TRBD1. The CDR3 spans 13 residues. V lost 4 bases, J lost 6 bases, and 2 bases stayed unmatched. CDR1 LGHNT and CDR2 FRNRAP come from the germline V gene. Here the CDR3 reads CASGSGQGDGYTF. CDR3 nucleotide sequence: TGTGCTAGTGGTTCCGGACAGGGGGATGGCTACACCTTC.

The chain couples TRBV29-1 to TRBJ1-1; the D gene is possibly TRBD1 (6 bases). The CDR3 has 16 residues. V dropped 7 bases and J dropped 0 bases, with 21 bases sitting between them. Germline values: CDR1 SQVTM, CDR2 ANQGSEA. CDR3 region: CSALKSGGQVNTEAFF. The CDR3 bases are TGCAGCGCCCTAAAATCCGGGGGGCAGGTGAACACTGAAGCTTTCTTT.

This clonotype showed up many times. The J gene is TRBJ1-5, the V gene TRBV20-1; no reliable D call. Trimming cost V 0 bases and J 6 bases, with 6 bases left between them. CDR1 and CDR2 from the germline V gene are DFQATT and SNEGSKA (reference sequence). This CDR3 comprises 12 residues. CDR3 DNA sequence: TGCAGTGCTAGAGATGCGAGTCAGCCCCAGCATTTT. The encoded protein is CSARDASQPQHF.

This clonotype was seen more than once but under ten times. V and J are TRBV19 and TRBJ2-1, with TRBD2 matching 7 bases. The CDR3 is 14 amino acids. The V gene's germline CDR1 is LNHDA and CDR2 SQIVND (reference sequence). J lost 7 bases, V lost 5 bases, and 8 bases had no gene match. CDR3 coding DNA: TGTGCCAGTAGTCTAGGGGACGGGAGGAATGAGCAGTTCTTC. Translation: CASSLGDGRNEQFF.

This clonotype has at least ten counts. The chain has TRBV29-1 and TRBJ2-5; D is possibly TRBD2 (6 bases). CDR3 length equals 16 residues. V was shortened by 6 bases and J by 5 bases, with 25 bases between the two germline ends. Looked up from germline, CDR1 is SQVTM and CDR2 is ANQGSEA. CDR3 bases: TGCAGCGTCGTAGACTGGGGGGTCCCGTCGGGGGAGACCCAGTACTTC. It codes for CSVVDWGVPSGETQYF.

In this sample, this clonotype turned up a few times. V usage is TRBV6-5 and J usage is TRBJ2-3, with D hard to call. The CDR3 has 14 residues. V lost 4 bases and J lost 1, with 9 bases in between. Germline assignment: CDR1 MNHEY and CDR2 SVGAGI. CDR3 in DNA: TGTGCCAGCAGTTCAATGATAGGCACAGATACGCAGTATTTT. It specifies CASSSMIGTDTQYF.

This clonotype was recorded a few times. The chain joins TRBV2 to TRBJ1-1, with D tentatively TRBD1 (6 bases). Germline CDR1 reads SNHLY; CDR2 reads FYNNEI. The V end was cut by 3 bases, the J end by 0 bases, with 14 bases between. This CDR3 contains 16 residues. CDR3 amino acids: CASSERGHRMNTEAFF. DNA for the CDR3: TGTGCCAGCAGTGAGAGGGGACACCGCATGAACACTGAAGCTTTCTTT. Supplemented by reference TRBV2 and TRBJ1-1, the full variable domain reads EPEVTQTPSHQVTQMGQEVILRCVPISNHLYFYWYRQILGQKVEFLVSFYNNEISEKSEIFDDQFSVERPDGSNFTLKIRSTKLEDSAMYFCASSERGHRMNTEAFFGQGTRLTVV.

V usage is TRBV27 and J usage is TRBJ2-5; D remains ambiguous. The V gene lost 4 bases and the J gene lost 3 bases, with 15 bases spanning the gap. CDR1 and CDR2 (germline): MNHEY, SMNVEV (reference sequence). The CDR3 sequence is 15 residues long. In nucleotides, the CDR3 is TGTGCCAGCAGTTGGCTGCCCGGACGGGAAGAGACCCAGTACTTC. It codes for CASSWLPGREETQYF.

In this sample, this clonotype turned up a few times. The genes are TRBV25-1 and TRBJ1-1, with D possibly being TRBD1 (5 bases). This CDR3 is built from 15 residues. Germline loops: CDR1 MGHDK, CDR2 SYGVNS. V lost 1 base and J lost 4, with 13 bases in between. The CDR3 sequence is CASSEWDQQSTEAFF. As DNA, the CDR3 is TGTGCCAGCAGTGAATGGGACCAGCAAAGCACTGAAGCTTTCTTT.

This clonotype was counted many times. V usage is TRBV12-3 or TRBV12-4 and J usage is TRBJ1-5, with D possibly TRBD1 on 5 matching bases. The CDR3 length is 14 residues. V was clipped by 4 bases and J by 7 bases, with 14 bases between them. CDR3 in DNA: TGTGCCAGCAGTTCCCAGGGAGCGGGGCAGCCCCAGCATTTT. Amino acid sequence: CASSSQGAGQPQHF.

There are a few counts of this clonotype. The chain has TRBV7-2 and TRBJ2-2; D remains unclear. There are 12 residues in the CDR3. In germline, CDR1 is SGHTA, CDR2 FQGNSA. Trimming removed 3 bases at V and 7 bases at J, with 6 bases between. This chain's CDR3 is CASSFTSGELFF. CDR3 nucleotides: TGTGCCAGCAGCTTTACAAGCGGGGAGCTGTTTTTT. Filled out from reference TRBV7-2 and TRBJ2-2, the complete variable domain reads GAGVSQSPSNKVTEKGKDVELRCDPISGHTALYWYRQSLGQGLEFLIYFQGNSAPDKSGLPSDRFSAERTGGSVSTLTIQRTQQEDSAVYLCASSFTSGELFFGEGSRLTVL.

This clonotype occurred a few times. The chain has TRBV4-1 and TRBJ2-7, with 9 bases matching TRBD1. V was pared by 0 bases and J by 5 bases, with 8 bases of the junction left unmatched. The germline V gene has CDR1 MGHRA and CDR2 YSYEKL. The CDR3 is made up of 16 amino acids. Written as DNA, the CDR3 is TGCGCCAGCAGCCAAGATAAAAAACAGGGGGCTGACGAGCAGTACTTC. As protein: CASSQDKKQGADEQYF.

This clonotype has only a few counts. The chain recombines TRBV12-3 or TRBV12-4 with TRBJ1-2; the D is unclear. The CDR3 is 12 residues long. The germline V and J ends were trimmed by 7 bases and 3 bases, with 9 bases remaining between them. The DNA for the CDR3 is TGTGCCAGCACTATAACAGACTATGGCTACACCTTC. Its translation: CASTITDYGYTF.

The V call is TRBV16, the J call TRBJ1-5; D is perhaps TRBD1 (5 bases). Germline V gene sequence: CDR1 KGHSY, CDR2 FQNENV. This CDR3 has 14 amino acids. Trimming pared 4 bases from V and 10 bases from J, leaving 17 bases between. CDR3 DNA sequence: TGTGCCAGCAGCCCGCACAGGCCTGAGGAACCCCAGCATTTT. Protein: CASSPHRPEEPQHF.

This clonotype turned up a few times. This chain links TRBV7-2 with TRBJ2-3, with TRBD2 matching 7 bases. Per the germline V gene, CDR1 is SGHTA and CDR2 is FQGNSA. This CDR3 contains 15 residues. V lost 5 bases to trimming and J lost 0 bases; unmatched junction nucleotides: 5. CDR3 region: CASSARESSTDTQYF. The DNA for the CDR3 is TGTGCCAGCAGCGCGCGGGAGTCTAGCACAGATACGCAGTATTTT.

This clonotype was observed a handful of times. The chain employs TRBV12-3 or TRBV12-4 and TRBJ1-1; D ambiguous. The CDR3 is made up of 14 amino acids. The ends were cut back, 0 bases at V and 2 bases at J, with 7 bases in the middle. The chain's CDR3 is CASSLADGNTEAFF. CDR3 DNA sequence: TGTGCCAGCAGTTTAGCGGACGGAAACACTGAAGCTTTCTTT.

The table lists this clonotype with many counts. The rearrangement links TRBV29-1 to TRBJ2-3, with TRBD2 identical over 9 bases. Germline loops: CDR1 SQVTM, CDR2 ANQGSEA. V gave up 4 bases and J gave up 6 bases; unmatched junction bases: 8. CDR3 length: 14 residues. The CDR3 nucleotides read TGCAGCGTTGGCCCCCAGCGGGAGGAGGATACGCAGTATTTT. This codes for CSVGPQREEDTQYF.

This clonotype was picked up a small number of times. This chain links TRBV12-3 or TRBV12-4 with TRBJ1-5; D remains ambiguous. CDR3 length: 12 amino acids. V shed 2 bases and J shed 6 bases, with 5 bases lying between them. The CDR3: CASSLSPQPQHF. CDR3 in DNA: TGTGCCAGCAGTTTAAGTCCTCAGCCCCAGCATTTT.

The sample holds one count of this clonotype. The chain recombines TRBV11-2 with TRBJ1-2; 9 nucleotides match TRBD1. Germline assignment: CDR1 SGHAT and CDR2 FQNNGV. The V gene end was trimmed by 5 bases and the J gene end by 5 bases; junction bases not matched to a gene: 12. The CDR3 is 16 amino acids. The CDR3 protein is CASSPSSGTGRYGYTF. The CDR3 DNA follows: TGTGCCAGCAGCCCATCCTCCGGGACAGGGAGGTATGGCTACACCTTC.

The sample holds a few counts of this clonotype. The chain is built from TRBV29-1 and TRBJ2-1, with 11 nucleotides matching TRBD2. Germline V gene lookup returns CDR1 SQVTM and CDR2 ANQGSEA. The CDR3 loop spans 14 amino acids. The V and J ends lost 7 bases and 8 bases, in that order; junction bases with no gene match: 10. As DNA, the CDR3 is TGCAGCGCGTCTTTAGCGGGGGGGGGGGATGAGCAGTTCTTC. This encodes CSASLAGGGDEQFF.